This TCR beta chain was sequenced in a study of shared clonotypes between healthy human individuals. Study overall: Per-donor plates numbered three CD4 naive, three CD4 memory, two CD8 naive and one CD8 memory.

Sequenced by immunoSEQ multiplex PCR; TCRdb stores in-frame clones only, minus some. The sample contains a few million clones, just under 95% of which appear only once. Study results and caveats: An effect of sequencing depth on clonotype sharing among donors was expected. Though the depth was large, rarefaction showed that sorted-subset sequencing was incomplete. With few donors, the genetic and exposure-history diversity represented was limited.

As to this clone: Antigen specificity is unknown.

Positive CCR7 selection of CD45RO-negative cells yielded the naive CD8 cells, and terminally differentiated effector memory CD45RA+ cells were excluded. J lost 4 bases, V lost 1 base, and 3 bases had no gene match. Germline V gene lookup returns CDR1 SGHTA and CDR2 FQGTGA. The CDR3 has 15 residues. Input material: naive CD8+ T cells from PBMCs. The gene calls are TRBV7-3 and TRBJ2-1; the match to TRBD2 covers 8 bases. The source is a man younger than 35 in good health. Some clones in this sample may be carry-over from other donors' samples. CDR3 protein: CASSLSGGLYNEQFF. CDR3 DNA sequence: TGTGCCAGCAGCTTAAGCGGGGGGCTGTACAATGAGCAGTTCTTC.